A single sample gave rise to the 17 T cell receptor beta chains below, sequenced in a study of blood T cell repertoires in COVID-19. The data were produced by immunoSEQ multiplex PCR, yet TCRdb's version contains in-frame clones alone and is incomplete. Of 100,000 to 150,000 clones listed, approximately 86% are singletons. The specimen sequenced was peripheral blood. Receptors originate from a woman in her 70s with COVID-19, enrolled during active disease.

The chain links TRBV5-1 to TRBJ2-3; a weak D match, TRBD1 (5 bases). This CDR3 is 16 amino acids long. The V gene lost 2 bases and the J gene lost 3 bases, with 16 bases spanning the gap. CDR1 and CDR2 (germline): SGHRS, YFSETQ. This CDR3 reads CASSLGPPPGTDTQYF. In nucleotides, the CDR3 is TGCGCCAGCAGCTTAGGACCTCCGCCAGGGACAGATACGCAGTATTTT.

About this clone: Other DNA sequences in the same sample also yield this CDR3. The chain has TRBV11-2 and TRBJ1-2, with 7 bases that match TRBD1. The CDR3 covers 14 residues. The germline V gene encodes CDR1 SGHAT and CDR2 FQNNGV. V dropped 11 bases and J dropped 5; count of bases not matched to a gene: 14. The CDR3 nucleotides read TGTGCCTGGAGAAGGCCGGGACAGCCGTATGGCTACACCTTC. This sequence encodes CAWRRPGQPYGYTF.

This clone was picked up one time. V is TRBV3-1 (or the pseudogene TRBV3-2) and J is TRBJ1-3; no definite D call. Per germline, CDR1 LGHDT and CDR2 YNNKEL (reference sequence). This CDR3 comprises 15 residues. Trimming took 4 bases from V and 4 from J, leaving 14 bases between them. CDR3 amino acids: CASSPRAGGGNTIYF. DNA for the CDR3: TGTGCCAGCAGCCCCCGAGCGGGCGGAGGAAACACCATATATTTT.

The chain combines TRBV7-2 with TRBJ1-2; D unresolved. Germline V CDR1 and CDR2: SGHTA, FQGNSA. This CDR3 is built from 13 residues. Trimming removed 2 bases at V and 5 bases at J, with 9 bases between. The CDR3 DNA is TGTGCCAGCAGCTTACCGTCGGGGTATGGCTACACCTTC. Translating gives CASSLPSGYGYTF.

In this sample, this clone turned up once. The chain uses TRBV30 and TRBJ2-2, with D possibly matching TRBD1 (5 bases). Germline V gene data show CDR1 as GTSNPN and CDR2 as SVGIG (reference sequence). The germline V and J ends were trimmed by 4 bases and 2 bases, with 11 bases remaining between them. The CDR3 spans 14 residues. The CDR3 here is CAWTGFTNTGELFF. CDR3 bases: TGTGCCTGGACAGGGTTTACAAACACCGGGGAGCTGTTTTTT.

The chain has TRBV2 and TRBJ2-4; 10 nucleotides match TRBD2. This CDR3 contains 15 residues. Germline CDR1 and CDR2: SNHLY and FYNNEI. V lost 4 bases, J lost 8 bases, and 8 bases stayed unmatched. The CDR3 loop reads CASSASGGAVDIQYF. DNA for the CDR3: TGTGCCAGCAGTGCCAGCGGGGGGGCCGTGGACATTCAGTACTTC.

The chain is built from TRBV14 and TRBJ2-7; TRBD1 is a possible D gene (7 bases). The CDR3 length is 15 residues. Germline V gives CDR1 SGHDN, CDR2 FVKESK. The V and J ends lost 4 bases and 2 bases respectively, with 15 bases between them. The CDR3 reads CASSRTGEVTYEQYF. In DNA, the CDR3 is TGTGCCAGCAGCCGAACAGGGGAGGTCACCTACGAGCAGTACTTC.

The V call is TRBV28, the J call TRBJ2-2; the D gene is possibly TRBD1 (6 bases). V lost 3 bases and J 4 bases, leaving 12 bases between the germline ends. The CDR3 loop spans 15 amino acids. Germline lookup yields CDR1 MDHEN and CDR2 SYDVKM. CDR3 nucleotides: TGTGCCAGCAGTTTGTCAGGGGCCGGCACCGGGGAGCTGTTTTTT. Protein: CASSLSGAGTGELFF.

This clone came up many times. V usage is TRBV15 and J usage is TRBJ1-3; possibly TRBD1 for D (6 bases). Germline assignment: CDR1 LNHNV and CDR2 YYDKDF (reference sequence). The CDR3 loop spans 16 amino acids. The ends were cut back, 4 bases at V and 8 bases at J, with 21 bases in the middle. CDR3 protein: CATSTPTLLGGDTIYF. CDR3 bases: TGTGCCACCAGCACTCCCACGCTTTTAGGGGGAGACACCATATATTTT.

The rearrangement links TRBV10-3 to TRBJ2-3; a weak D match, TRBD1 (6 bases). The V gene's germline CDR1 is ENHRY and CDR2 SYGVKD. The CDR3 consists of 15 residues. With 4 bases removed from V and 0 bases from J, the gap between germline ends came to 11 bases. CDR3: CAISGVRGSTDTQYF. The CDR3 nucleotides are TGTGCCATCAGTGGGGTCAGGGGAAGCACAGATACGCAGTATTTT.

This sequence joins TRBV5-1 and TRBJ1-1, with TRBD1 matching over 7 bases. V trimming: 2 bases; J trimming: 1 base; junction bases outside the gene matches: 8. CDR1 is SGHRS, CDR2 YFSETQ, per germline. This CDR3 spans 16 amino acids. CDR3 nucleotides: TGCGCCAGCAGCTTCCGGGACAGATTCAAGAACACTGAAGCTTTCTTT. Residues: CASSFRDRFKNTEAFF.

The chain combines TRBV5-1 with TRBJ2-5; D perhaps matches TRBD1 (6 bases). Germline V gene lookup returns CDR1 SGHRS and CDR2 YFSETQ. V was clipped by 3 bases and J by 4 bases, with 16 bases between them. The CDR3 has 15 amino acids. CDR3 residues: CASSSTNQGRETQYF. DNA of the CDR3: TGCGCCAGCAGCTCTACCAATCAGGGGAGAGAGACCCAGTACTTC.

The rearrangement uses TRBV5-1 and TRBJ1-2, with TRBD1 matching over 7 bases. The CDR3 loop spans 17 amino acids. CDR1 is SGHRS and CDR2 is YFSETQ in the germline V gene. V was clipped by 0 bases and J by 8 bases; unmatched bases: 16. In nucleotides, the CDR3 is TGCGCCAGCAGCTTGGCCGGAACAGGGGTCCGAGGGGAAGGCTACACCTTC. Translating it yields CASSLAGTGVRGEGYTF.

This clone has just one count. The rearrangement uses TRBV7-2 and TRBJ2-5; possibly TRBD2 for D (7 bases). Germline values: CDR1 SGHTA, CDR2 FQGNSA. The CDR3 contains 16 residues. Trimming removed 5 bases at V and 4 bases at J, with 20 bases between. The CDR3 nucleotides read TGTGCCAGCAGCCCCTGGGGGGGGGCCGGGGGAGAGACCCAGTACTTC. Translation gives CASSPWGGAGGETQYF.

This chain links TRBV2 with TRBJ2-1, with D perhaps TRBD1 (6 bases). The CDR3 runs to 16 residues. V dropped 7 bases and J dropped 4 bases, with 20 bases sitting between them. Germline values: CDR1 SNHLY, CDR2 FYNNEI. Here the CDR3 reads CASKGRVGARYNEQFF. The CDR3 bases are TGTGCCAGCAAGGGTAGGGTGGGGGCGAGGTACAATGAGCAGTTCTTC.

The V gene is TRBV20-1, the J gene TRBJ1-6; D might be TRBD1 (5 bases). The germline gives CDR1 DFQATT, CDR2 SNEGSKA (reference sequence). Trimming shortened V by 3 bases and J by 3 bases, and 12 bases separated the two germline ends. The CDR3 has 15 residues. Written as DNA, the CDR3 is TGCAGTGCTAGTCCCCTAGGGGACTATAATTCACCCCTCCACTTT. This codes for CSASPLGDYNSPLHF.

The rearrangement joins TRBV15 to TRBJ1-4; D call uncertain. Deletions cut 5 bases from V and 5 bases from J, with 12 bases between. CDR3 length: 14 residues. Germline V gene sequence: CDR1 LNHNV, CDR2 YYDKDF (reference sequence). CDR3 in amino acids: CATSLDGANEKLFF. The CDR3 nucleotides read TGTGCCACCAGCCTAGACGGCGCGAATGAAAAACTGTTTTTT.